Listed below are T cell receptor beta chains from one sample, sequenced in a study of cytomegalovirus exposure and HLA in healthy donors. Method: immunoSEQ multiplex PCR; TCRdb's copy keeps in-frame clones and lacks some. Among about 190,000 clones, under 80% were seen once, and the ten largest hold approximately 4.6%. The sequenced sample was PBMCs. The source is a man aged 25 to 40 in good health and CMV-seropositive. Each CDR3 is given with its conserved first and last residue. Fields, in order: V gene, D gene, J gene, clone size, CDR3 protein, CDR3 DNA. A D gene is named only where the DNA matches it firmly. Where a row states a size, it is once, few, many or the class of an expanded clone; other rows omit it.

v_gene: TRBV4-1
d_gene: NA
j_gene: TRBJ2-5
abundance: NA
CDR3aa: CASSQAAGAPRETQYF
CDR3nt: TGCGCCAGCAGCCAAGCAGCTGGGGCTCCCCGAGAGACCCAGTACTTC

v_gene: TRBV27
d_gene: TRBD2
j_gene: TRBJ2-1
abundance: NA
CDR3aa: CASSLSIRLAGWNEQFF
CDR3nt: TGTGCCAGCAGTTTATCGATCCGACTAGCGGGCTGGAATGAGCAGTTCTTC

v_gene: TRBV9
d_gene: NA
j_gene: TRBJ1-2
abundance: NA
CDR3aa: CASSVTDYGYTF
CDR3nt: TGTGCCAGCAGCGTGACAGACTATGGCTACACCTTC

v_gene: TRBV5-1
d_gene: NA
j_gene: TRBJ2-5
abundance: NA
CDR3aa: CASSTSPGGAETQYF
CDR3nt: TGCGCCAGCAGCACGAGCCCGGGGGGCGCGGAGACCCAGTACTTC

v_gene: TRBV11-2
d_gene: NA
j_gene: TRBJ2-7
abundance: once
CDR3aa: CASSLARGRAYSYEQYF
CDR3nt: TGTGCCAGCAGCTTAGCCCGCGGTAGAGCATATTCCTACGAGCAGTACTTC

v_gene: TRBV10-3
d_gene: NA
j_gene: TRBJ1-5
abundance: NA
CDR3aa: CAISEGGAQSQPQHF
CDR3nt: TGTGCCATCAGTGAAGGGGGGGCCCAAAGTCAGCCCCAGCATTTT

v_gene: TRBV6-5
d_gene: TRBD1
j_gene: TRBJ1-2
abundance: NA
CDR3aa: CASRGGNYGYTF
CDR3nt: TGTGCCAGCAGAGGGGGCAACTATGGCTACACCTTC

v_gene: TRBV14
d_gene: NA
j_gene: TRBJ2-5
abundance: NA
CDR3aa: CASSPGQRVQETQYF
CDR3nt: TGTGCCAGCAGCCCGGGGCAGCGGGTCCAAGAGACCCAGTACTTC

v_gene: TRBV4-1
d_gene: NA
j_gene: TRBJ2-6
abundance: NA
CDR3aa: CASSPDFQGTGANVLTF
CDR3nt: TGCGCCAGCAGCCCCGACTTTCAGGGGACTGGGGCCAACGTCCTGACTTTC

v_gene: TRBV30
d_gene: NA
j_gene: TRBJ2-7
abundance: NA
CDR3aa: CAWSPRGFRANYEQYF
CDR3nt: TGTGCCTGGAGTCCCAGGGGATTCAGGGCGAACTACGAGCAGTACTTC

v_gene: TRBV7-2
d_gene: TRBD2
j_gene: TRBJ2-7
abundance: NA
CDR3aa: CASSLVAGGPTEQYF
CDR3nt: TGTGCCAGCAGCTTAGTGGCGGGAGGGCCTACCGAGCAGTACTTC

v_gene: TRBV5-1
d_gene: TRBD1
j_gene: TRBJ1-3
abundance: NA
CDR3aa: CASSSTDRVSGNTIYF
CDR3nt: TGCGCCAGCAGCTCTACGGACAGGGTCTCTGGAAACACCATATATTTT

v_gene: TRBV29-1
d_gene: NA
j_gene: TRBJ2-7
abundance: NA
CDR3aa: CSVVPNTGRAYEQYF
CDR3nt: TGCAGCGTTGTACCAAATACAGGACGGGCCTACGAGCAGTACTTC

v_gene: TRBV27
d_gene: NA
j_gene: TRBJ1-1
abundance: NA
CDR3aa: CASSSTVNTEAFF
CDR3nt: TGTGCCAGCAGTTCCACGGTGAACACTGAAGCTTTCTTT

v_gene: TRBV19
d_gene: TRBD1
j_gene: TRBJ2-1
abundance: NA
CDR3aa: CASSKQGSSYNEQFF
CDR3nt: TGTGCCAGTAGTAAACAGGGGTCCTCCTACAATGAGCAGTTCTTC

v_gene: TRBV28
d_gene: TRBD1
j_gene: TRBJ2-1
abundance: NA
CDR3aa: CASNSGQGNVNEQFF
CDR3nt: TGTGCCAGCAATTCGGGACAGGGAAACGTCAATGAGCAGTTCTTC

v_gene: TRBV7-8
d_gene: TRBD1
j_gene: TRBJ2-7
abundance: NA
CDR3aa: CASSRPTGGAVLAYEQYF
CDR3nt: TGTGCCAGCAGCCGACCGACAGGGGGCGCAGTATTAGCATACGAGCAGTACTTC

v_gene: TRBV4-1
d_gene: NA
j_gene: TRBJ2-5
abundance: NA
CDR3aa: CASSLKETQYF
CDR3nt: TGCGCCAGCAGCCTCAAAGAGACCCAGTACTTC

v_gene: TRBV7-2
d_gene: NA
j_gene: TRBJ2-7
abundance: NA
CDR3aa: CASSLATLGAYEQYF
CDR3nt: TGTGCCAGCAGCTTAGCAACCCTCGGGGCCTACGAGCAGTACTTC

v_gene: TRBV10-2
d_gene: NA
j_gene: TRBJ1-6
abundance: NA
CDR3aa: CASSFQVGRGNSPLHF
CDR3nt: TGCGCCAGCAGTTTCCAGGTGGGCAGGGGAAATTCACCCCTCCACTTT